The rows below give T cell receptor beta chains drawn from one sample of a study of T cell responses to AZD1222 COVID-19 vaccine. Produced via immunoSEQ multiplex PCR; TCRdb's table is partial and in-frame only. The sample contains fewer than 120,000 clones, 70% to 90% of which appear only once. Sequencing was performed on peripheral blood, taken on day 0 of AZD1222 vaccination. All receptors derive from an adult in good health. Both conserved end residues are part of each CDR3. D genes are given only for firm matches. Expanded clones are given a class, and other clones once, few, many or no size at all.

CDR3aa: CASSHRDRTGELFF
CDR3nt: TGTGCCAGCAGTCACCGGGACAGGACCGGGGAGCTGTTTTTT
j_gene: TRBJ2-2
v_gene: TRBV11-3
abundance: .
d_gene: TRBD1

CDR3aa: CASSLIEGTEAFF
CDR3nt: TGCGCCAGCAGCTTGATTGAGGGGACTGAAGCTTTCTTT
j_gene: TRBJ1-1
v_gene: TRBV5-1
abundance: .
d_gene: .

CDR3aa: CASSLTGAGEQYF
CDR3nt: TGTGCCAGCAGCTTAACAGGGGCCGGGGAGCAGTACTTC
j_gene: TRBJ2-7
v_gene: TRBV11-2
abundance: .
d_gene: TRBD1

CDR3aa: CASSRNRGQETQYF
CDR3nt: TGTGCCAGCTCCCGCAACAGGGGGCAAGAGACCCAGTACTTC
j_gene: TRBJ2-5
v_gene: TRBV18
abundance: .
d_gene: TRBD1

CDR3aa: CASSLEWVSRDTGELFF
CDR3nt: TGTGCCAGCAGCTTAGAGTGGGTTAGCCGAGACACCGGGGAGCTGTTTTTT
j_gene: TRBJ2-2
v_gene: TRBV7-2
abundance: .
d_gene: .

CDR3aa: CSAGQGNNEKLFF
CDR3nt: TGCAGCGCAGGACAGGGTAATAATGAAAAACTGTTTTTT
j_gene: TRBJ1-4
v_gene: TRBV29-1
abundance: .
d_gene: TRBD1

CDR3aa: CASSLQSGGPFF
CDR3nt: TGTGCCAGCAGCTTACAATCAGGGGGTCCTTTCTTT
j_gene: TRBJ1-1
v_gene: TRBV7-9
abundance: .
d_gene: TRBD1

CDR3aa: CATSDFTASTDTQYF
CDR3nt: TGTGCCACCAGTGATTTTACGGCTAGCACAGATACGCAGTATTTT
j_gene: TRBJ2-3
v_gene: TRBV24-1
abundance: .
d_gene: .

CDR3aa: CAIKWESNTGELFF
CDR3nt: TGTGCCATAAAGTGGGAGAGCAACACCGGGGAGCTGTTTTTT
j_gene: TRBJ2-2
v_gene: TRBV6-5
abundance: .
d_gene: .

CDR3aa: CASSYNLRLGEAFF
CDR3nt: TGTGCCAGCAGCTATAATTTAAGGCTCGGCGAAGCTTTCTTT
j_gene: TRBJ1-1
v_gene: TRBV21-1
abundance: .
d_gene: .

CDR3aa: CASSLQGRDTEAFF
CDR3nt: TGTGCCAGCAGCTTACAGGGGCGAGACACTGAAGCTTTCTTT
j_gene: TRBJ1-1
v_gene: TRBV7-3
abundance: .
d_gene: .

CDR3aa: CASSPEGTTRRNTQYF
CDR3nt: TGTGCCAGCAGCCCAGAGGGGACTACCCGTCGGAATACGCAGTATTTT
j_gene: TRBJ2-3
v_gene: TRBV7-2
abundance: .
d_gene: TRBD2

CDR3aa: CATSRDPGSDRSPLHF
CDR3nt: TGTGCCACCAGCAGAGATCCAGGGAGCGATCGGTCACCCCTCCACTTT
j_gene: TRBJ1-6
v_gene: TRBV15
abundance: .
d_gene: .

CDR3aa: CASSLPPGRDSRETQYF
CDR3nt: TGCGCCAGCAGCCTCCCGCCGGGACGAGACTCCAGAGAGACCCAGTACTTC
j_gene: TRBJ2-5
v_gene: TRBV23-1
abundance: .
d_gene: .

CDR3aa: CASSQDVGSHPGNTIYF
CDR3nt: TGCGCCAGCAGCCAAGATGTGGGTTCTCATCCTGGAAACACCATATATTTT
j_gene: TRBJ1-3
v_gene: TRBV4-3
abundance: few
d_gene: .

CDR3aa: CASSQGMGGNSPLHF
CDR3nt: TGTGCCAGCAGCCAAGGAATGGGCGGGAACTCACCCCTCCACTTT
j_gene: TRBJ1-6
v_gene: TRBV3-1/TRBV3-2
abundance: .
d_gene: .

CDR3aa: CASSYWGFTDTQYF
CDR3nt: TGTGCCAGCAGTTATTGGGGGTTCACAGATACGCAGTATTTT
j_gene: TRBJ2-3
v_gene: TRBV6-2/TRBV6-3
abundance: .
d_gene: .

CDR3aa: CASSGGQSGKNIQYF
CDR3nt: TGTGCCAGCTCCGGGGGACAAAGCGGCAAAAACATTCAGTACTTC
j_gene: TRBJ2-4
v_gene: TRBV19
abundance: .
d_gene: .

CDR3aa: CASSYPTTDRGEKLFF
CDR3nt: TGTGCCAGCAGCTACCCGACGACGGACAGGGGAGAAAAACTGTTTTTT
j_gene: TRBJ1-4
v_gene: TRBV5-4
abundance: .
d_gene: TRBD1

CDR3aa: CASSSTTGGEKLFF
CDR3nt: TGTGCCAGCAGCTCGACGACAGGGGGGGAAAAACTGTTTTTT
j_gene: TRBJ1-4
v_gene: TRBV7-2
abundance: .
d_gene: TRBD1

CDR3aa: CATSDPTTGDTEAFF
CDR3nt: TGTGCCACCAGTGACCCGACGACAGGGGACACTGAAGCTTTCTTT
j_gene: TRBJ1-1
v_gene: TRBV24-1
abundance: .
d_gene: TRBD1

CDR3aa: CASSDSRTGKTEAFF
CDR3nt: TGTGCCAGTAGTGATTCCCGGACAGGGAAGACTGAAGCTTTCTTT
j_gene: TRBJ1-1
v_gene: TRBV19
abundance: .
d_gene: TRBD1